The next 5 T cell receptor beta chains were all read from a single sample in a study of blood T cell repertoires in COVID-19. Measured with immunoSEQ multiplex PCR; TCRdb has only the in-frame clones, and not every one. The data hold fewer than 200,000 clones, with approximately 82% observed a single time. Sequencing was performed on PBMCs or T cells enriched from blood (not recorded which). These receptors were obtained from a woman between 45 and 60 years old who had recovered from COVID-19.

This rearrangement joins TRBV11-1 to TRBJ1-1; D is uncertain. The CDR3 consists of 15 residues. The V gene lost 1 base and the J gene lost 0 bases, with 9 bases spanning the gap. Per the germline V gene, CDR1 is SGHAT and CDR2 is FQDESV (reference sequence). Here the CDR3 reads CASSLGGSMNTEAFF. For the CDR3, the DNA is TGTGCCAGCAGCTTAGGAGGGAGCATGAACACTGAAGCTTTCTTT.

The chain combines TRBV27 with TRBJ2-5, with D tentatively TRBD2 (5 bases). The CDR3 runs 13 residues. Trimming removed 5 bases at V and 4 bases at J, with 11 bases between. Germline V gene lookup returns CDR1 MNHEY and CDR2 SMNVEV (reference sequence). The CDR3 DNA follows: TGTGCCAGCAGTGCTGCCCGGGGAGAGACCCAGTACTTC. Translated, it gives CASSAARGETQYF.

The chain is built from TRBV6-5 and TRBJ2-5; 11 positions agree with TRBD1. Germline V lookup: CDR1 MNHEY, CDR2 SVGAGI. V lost 6 bases to trimming and J lost 5 bases; unmatched junction nucleotides: 2. CDR3 length: 13 residues. The CDR3 region is CASRGQGEETQYF. DNA for the CDR3: TGTGCCAGCAGGGGACAGGGGGAGGAGACCCAGTACTTC.

V usage is TRBV6-5 and J usage is TRBJ2-1, with D perhaps matching TRBD2 (5 bases). The V gene's germline CDR1 is MNHEY and CDR2 SVGAGI. There are 14 residues in the CDR3. V was pared by 2 bases and J by 6 bases, with 11 bases between. CDR3 sequence reads: CASSYGGSRNEQFF. CDR3 in DNA: TGTGCCAGCAGTTACGGAGGCTCCCGCAATGAGCAGTTCTTC.

V gene TRBV27 combines with J gene TRBJ1-2; no definite D call. The V gene's germline CDR1 is MNHEY and CDR2 SMNVEV (reference sequence). Trimming removed 2 bases at V and 5 bases at J, with 9 bases between. This CDR3 region has 13 residues. The CDR3 coding sequence is TGTGCCAGCAGTTTAGACGGGAAATATGGCTACACCTTC. Amino acids: CASSLDGKYGYTF.